This T cell receptor beta chain came from a study of blood T cell repertoires in COVID-19. This clone was picked up one time. V dropped 4 bases and J dropped 4 bases, with 13 bases sitting between them. This CDR3 has 14 residues. CDR1 and CDR2 (germline): MGHRA, YSYEKL. Some clones are missing from TCRdb's copy, which holds only in-frame ones; the method was immunoSEQ multiplex PCR. The repertoire has about 74,000 clones, over 75% of them found once; the top ten carry 20% to 25%. V gene TRBV4-1 combines with J gene TRBJ1-2; a possible D gene is TRBD1 (6 bases). Sequences were obtained from peripheral blood. This receptor was obtained from a man between 45 and 60 years old with acute or convalescent COVID-19. CDR3 nucleotides: TGCGCCAGCAGCCCGCAGGGGTTAACCTATGGCTACACCTTC. Protein sequence: CASSPQGLTYGYTF.